This T cell receptor beta chain was captured by sequencing in a study of T cells after yellow fever vaccination. The CDR3 totals 13 residues. With 0 bases removed from V and 4 bases from J, the gap between germline ends came to 6 bases. Ten or more counts support this clonotype. TCRdb fed the 5' RACE reads into MiXCR, producing one record per CDR3 protein. The table lists about 150,000 distinct CDR3 sequences, less than 8.5% of them singletons. The rearrangement uses TRBV12-3 or TRBV12-4 and TRBJ1-2, with TRBD1 as a possible D gene (5 bases). The sample here was CD4+ T cells sorted from PBMCs, taken 10 days after the yellow fever booster vaccination. The source is a young man who received the YFV17D yellow fever vaccine. CDR3 residues: CASSLAGPYGYTF. CDR3 DNA: TGTGCCAGCAGTTTAGCGGGGCCCTATGGCTACACCTTC.